This T cell receptor (beta chain) is drawn from a study of untreated major depressive disorder. Germline-derived CDR1 and CDR2 are SGHTA and FQGNSA. The CDR3 is 13 residues long. Trimming cost V 7 bases and J 3 bases, with 10 bases left between them. As regards this clone: What it binds is not known.

Profiling relied on immunoSEQ multiplex PCR, and the TCRdb table lists in-frame clones only, not all of them. The data contain 21,000 or so clones, around 93% of them singletons. Controls lacked current or lifetime mood disorder and scored 5 or less on depressive symptoms. General study results and limits: In every subject, the five largest TRBV05-01 clones were private.

The clonotype comes from a man younger than 45 in good health. J is TRBJ2-4 and V is TRBV7-2, with TRBD2 as a possible D gene (5 bases). The sequencing sample was made of CD4+ T cells from PBMCs. For the CDR3, the DNA is TGTGCCAGCAAGGACGGGAACAAAAACATTCAGTACTTC. This codes for CASKDGNKNIQYF.